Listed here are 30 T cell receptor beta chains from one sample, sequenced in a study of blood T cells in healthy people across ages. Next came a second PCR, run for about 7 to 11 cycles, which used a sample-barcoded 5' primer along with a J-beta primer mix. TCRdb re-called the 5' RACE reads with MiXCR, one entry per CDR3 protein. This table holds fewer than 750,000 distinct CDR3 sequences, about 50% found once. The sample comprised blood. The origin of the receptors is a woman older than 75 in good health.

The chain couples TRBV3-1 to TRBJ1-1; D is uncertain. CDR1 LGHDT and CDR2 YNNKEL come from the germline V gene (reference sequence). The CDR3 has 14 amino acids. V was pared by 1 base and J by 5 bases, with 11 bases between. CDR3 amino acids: CASSQGGGRTEAFF. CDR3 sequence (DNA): TGTGCCAGCAGCCAAGGGGGAGGGCGGACTGAAGCTTTCTTT.

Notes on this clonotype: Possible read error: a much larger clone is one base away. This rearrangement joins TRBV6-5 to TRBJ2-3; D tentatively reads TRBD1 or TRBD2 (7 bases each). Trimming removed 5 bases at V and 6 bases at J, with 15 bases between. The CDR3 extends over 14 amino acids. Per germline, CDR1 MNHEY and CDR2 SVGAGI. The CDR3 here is CASSDYRGGDTQYF. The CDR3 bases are TGTGCCAGCAGTGATTACAGGGGAGGGGATACGCAGTATTTT.

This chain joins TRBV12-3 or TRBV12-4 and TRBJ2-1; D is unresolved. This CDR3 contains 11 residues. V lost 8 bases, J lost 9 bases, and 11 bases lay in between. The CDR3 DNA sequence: TGTGCCAGCCTCGGTGAATCTGAGCAGTTCTTC. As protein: CASLGESEQFF.

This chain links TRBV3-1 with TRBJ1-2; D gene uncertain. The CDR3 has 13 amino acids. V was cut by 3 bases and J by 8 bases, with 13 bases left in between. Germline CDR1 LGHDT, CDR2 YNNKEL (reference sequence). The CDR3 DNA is TGTGCCAGCAGCCACGATCAGAGCGGGGGCTACACCTTC. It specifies CASSHDQSGGYTF. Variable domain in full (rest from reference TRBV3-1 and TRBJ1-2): DTAVSQTPKYLVTQMGNDKSIKCEQNLGHDTMYWYKQDSKKFLKIMFSYNNKELIINETVPNRFSPKSPDKAHLNLHINSLELGDSAVYFCASSHDQSGGYTFGSGTRLTVV.

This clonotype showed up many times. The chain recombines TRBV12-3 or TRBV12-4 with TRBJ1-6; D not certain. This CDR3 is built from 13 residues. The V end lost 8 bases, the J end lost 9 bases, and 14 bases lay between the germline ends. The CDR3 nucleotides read TGTGCCAGCCAAAGTGGGAACGGTTCACCCCTCCACTTT. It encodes CASQSGNGSPLHF.

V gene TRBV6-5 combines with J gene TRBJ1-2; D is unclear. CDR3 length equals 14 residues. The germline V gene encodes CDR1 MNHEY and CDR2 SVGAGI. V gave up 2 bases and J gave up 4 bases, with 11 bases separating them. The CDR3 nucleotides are TGTGCCAGCAGTTACCGCCAGGCGAGCTATGGCTACACCTTC. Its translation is CASSYRQASYGYTF.

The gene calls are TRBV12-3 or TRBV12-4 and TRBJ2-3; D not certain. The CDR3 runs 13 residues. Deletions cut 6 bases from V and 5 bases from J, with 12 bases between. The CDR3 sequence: CASSTLWGDTQYF. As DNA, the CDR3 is TGTGCCAGCAGCACTCTATGGGGAGATACGCAGTATTTT.

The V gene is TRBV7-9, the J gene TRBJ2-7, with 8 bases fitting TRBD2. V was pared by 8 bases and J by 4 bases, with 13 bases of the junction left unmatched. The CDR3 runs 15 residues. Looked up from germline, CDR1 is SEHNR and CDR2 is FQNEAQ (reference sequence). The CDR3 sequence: CASVFSGGPPYEQYF. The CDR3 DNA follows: TGTGCCAGCGTCTTCAGCGGGGGCCCACCGTACGAGCAGTACTTC.

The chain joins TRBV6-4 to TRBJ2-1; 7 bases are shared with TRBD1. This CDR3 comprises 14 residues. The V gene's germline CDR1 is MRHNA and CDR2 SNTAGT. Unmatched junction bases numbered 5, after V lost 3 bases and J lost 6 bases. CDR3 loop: CASSEGGPSNEQFF. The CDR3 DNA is TGTGCCAGCAGTGAAGGGGGCCCCTCCAATGAGCAGTTCTTC.

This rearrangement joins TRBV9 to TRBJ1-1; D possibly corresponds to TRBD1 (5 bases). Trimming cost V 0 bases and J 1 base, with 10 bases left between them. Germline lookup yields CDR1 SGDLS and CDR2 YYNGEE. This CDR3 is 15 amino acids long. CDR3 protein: CASSVDVTANTEAFF. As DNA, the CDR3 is TGTGCCAGCAGCGTAGATGTGACAGCGAACACTGAAGCTTTCTTT.

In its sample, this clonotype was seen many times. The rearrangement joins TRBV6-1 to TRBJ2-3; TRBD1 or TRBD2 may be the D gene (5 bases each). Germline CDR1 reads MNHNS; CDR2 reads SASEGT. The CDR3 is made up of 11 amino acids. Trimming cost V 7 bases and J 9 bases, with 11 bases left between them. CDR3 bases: TGTGCCAGCACCGGGTGGGGGACGCAGTATTTT. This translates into CASTGWGTQYF.

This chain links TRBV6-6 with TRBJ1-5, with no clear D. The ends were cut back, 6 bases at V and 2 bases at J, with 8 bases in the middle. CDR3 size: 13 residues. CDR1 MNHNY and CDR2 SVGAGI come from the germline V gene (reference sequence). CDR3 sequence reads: CASRQDGNQPQHF. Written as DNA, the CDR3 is TGTGCCAGCAGGCAGGACGGCAATCAGCCCCAGCATTTT.

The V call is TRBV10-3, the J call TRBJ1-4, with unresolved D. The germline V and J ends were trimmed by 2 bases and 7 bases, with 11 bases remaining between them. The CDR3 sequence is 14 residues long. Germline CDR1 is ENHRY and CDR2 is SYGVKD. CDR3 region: CAISEPGPGEKLFF. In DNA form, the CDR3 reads TGTGCCATCAGTGAGCCAGGACCTGGTGAAAAACTGTTTTTT.

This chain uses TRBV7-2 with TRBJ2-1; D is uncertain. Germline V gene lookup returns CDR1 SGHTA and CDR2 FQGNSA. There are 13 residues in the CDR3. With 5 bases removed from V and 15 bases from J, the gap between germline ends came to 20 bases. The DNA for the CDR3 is TGTGCCAGCAGCCCCCCCACACCCACAACGAGGTTCTTC. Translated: CASSPPTPTTRFF.

The CDR3 reads CSVDLVGSNYGYTF. The CDR3 coding sequence is TGCAGCGTTGATTTGGTCGGATCTAACTATGGCTACACCTTC. The chain uses TRBV29-1 and TRBJ1-2; D gene uncertain. From germline, CDR1 is SQVTM and CDR2 ANQGSEA. The V end lost 3 bases, the J end lost 0 bases, and 11 bases lay between the germline ends. This CDR3 region has 14 residues.

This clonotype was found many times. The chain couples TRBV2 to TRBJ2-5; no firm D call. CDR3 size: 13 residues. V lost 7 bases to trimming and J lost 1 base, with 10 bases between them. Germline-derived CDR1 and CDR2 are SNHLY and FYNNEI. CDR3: CASNRATQETQYF. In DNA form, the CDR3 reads TGTGCCAGCAACCGGGCGACCCAAGAGACCCAGTACTTC.

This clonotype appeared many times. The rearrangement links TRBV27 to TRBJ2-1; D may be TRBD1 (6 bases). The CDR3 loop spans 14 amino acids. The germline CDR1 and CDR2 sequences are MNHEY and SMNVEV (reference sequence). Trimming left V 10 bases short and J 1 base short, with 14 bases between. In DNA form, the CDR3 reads TGTGCCATCCGTTCAGGGGCGTCCTACAATGAGCAGTTCTTC. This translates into CAIRSGASYNEQFF.

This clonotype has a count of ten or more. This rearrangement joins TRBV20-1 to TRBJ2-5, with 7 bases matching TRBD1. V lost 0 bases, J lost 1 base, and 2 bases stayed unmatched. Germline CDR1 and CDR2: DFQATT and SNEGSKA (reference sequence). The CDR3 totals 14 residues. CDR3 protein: CSARDRTGQETQYF. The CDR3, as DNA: TGCAGTGCTAGAGATAGGACAGGCCAAGAGACCCAGTACTTC.

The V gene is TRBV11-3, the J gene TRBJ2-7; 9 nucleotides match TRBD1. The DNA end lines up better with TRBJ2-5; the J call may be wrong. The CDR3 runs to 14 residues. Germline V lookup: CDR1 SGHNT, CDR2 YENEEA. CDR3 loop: CASSPQGQGETQYF. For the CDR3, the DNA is TGTGCCAGCAGCCCTCAGGGACAGGGTGAGACCCAGTACTTC.

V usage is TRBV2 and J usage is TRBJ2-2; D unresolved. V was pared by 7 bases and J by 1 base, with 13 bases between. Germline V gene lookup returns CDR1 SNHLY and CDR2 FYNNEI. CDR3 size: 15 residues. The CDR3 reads CASISARLNTGELFF. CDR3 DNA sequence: TGTGCCAGCATTTCGGCGCGGTTGAACACCGGGGAGCTGTTTTTT.

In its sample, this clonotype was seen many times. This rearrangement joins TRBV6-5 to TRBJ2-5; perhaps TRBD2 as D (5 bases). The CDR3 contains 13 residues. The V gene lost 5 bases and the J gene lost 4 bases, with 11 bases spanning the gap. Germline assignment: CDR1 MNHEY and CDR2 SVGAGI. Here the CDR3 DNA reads TGTGCCAGCAGTGACGGGGTGGGAGAGACCCAGTACTTC. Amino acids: CASSDGVGETQYF.

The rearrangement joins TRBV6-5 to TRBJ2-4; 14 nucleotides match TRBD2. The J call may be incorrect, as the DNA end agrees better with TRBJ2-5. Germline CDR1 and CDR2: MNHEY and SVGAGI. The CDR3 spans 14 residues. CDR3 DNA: TGTGCCAGTGGGACTAGCGGGAGTTTCGAGACCCAGTACTTC. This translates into CASGTSGSFETQYF.

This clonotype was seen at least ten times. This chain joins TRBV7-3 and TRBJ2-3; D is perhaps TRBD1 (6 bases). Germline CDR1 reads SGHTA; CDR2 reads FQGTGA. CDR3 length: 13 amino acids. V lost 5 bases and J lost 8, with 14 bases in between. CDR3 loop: CASSQTGRGTQYF. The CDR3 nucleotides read TGTGCCAGCAGCCAGACAGGTCGGGGTACGCAGTATTTT.

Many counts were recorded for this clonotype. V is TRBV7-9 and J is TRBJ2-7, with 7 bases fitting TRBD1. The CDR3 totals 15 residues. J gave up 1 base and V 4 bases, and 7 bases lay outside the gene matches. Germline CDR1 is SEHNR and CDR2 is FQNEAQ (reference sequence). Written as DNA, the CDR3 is TGTGCCAGCAGCTGGGACAGACGATCTTCCTACGAGCAGTACTTC. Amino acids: CASSWDRRSSYEQYF.

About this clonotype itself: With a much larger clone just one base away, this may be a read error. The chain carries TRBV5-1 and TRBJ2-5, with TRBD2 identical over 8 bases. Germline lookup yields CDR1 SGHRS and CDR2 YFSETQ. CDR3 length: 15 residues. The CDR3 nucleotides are TGCGCCAGCAGCTTGACCGGGACTAGTGGAGAGGCCCAGTACTTC. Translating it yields CASSLTGTSGEAQYF.

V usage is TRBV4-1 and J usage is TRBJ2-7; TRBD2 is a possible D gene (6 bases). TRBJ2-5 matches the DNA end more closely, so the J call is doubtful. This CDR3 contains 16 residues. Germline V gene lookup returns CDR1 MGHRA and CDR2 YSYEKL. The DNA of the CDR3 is TGCGCCAGCAGCCAAGGGGGGGACCCAAAAGGGGAGACCCAGTACTTC. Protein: CASSQGGDPKGETQYF.

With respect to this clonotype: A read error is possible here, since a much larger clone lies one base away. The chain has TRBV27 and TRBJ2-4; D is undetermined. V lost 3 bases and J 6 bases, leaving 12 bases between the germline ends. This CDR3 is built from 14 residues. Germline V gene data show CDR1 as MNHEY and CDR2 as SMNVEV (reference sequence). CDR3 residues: CASSFATWGNIQYF. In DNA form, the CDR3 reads TGTGCCAGCAGTTTTGCAACCTGGGGAAACATTCAGTACTTC.

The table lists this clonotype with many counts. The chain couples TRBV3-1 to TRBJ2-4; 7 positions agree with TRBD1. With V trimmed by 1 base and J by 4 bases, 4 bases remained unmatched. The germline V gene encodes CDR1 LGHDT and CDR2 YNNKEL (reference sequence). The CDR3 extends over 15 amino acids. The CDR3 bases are TGTGCCAGCAGCCAAGGCGACAGGGCAAAAAACATTCAGTACTTC. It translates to CASSQGDRAKNIQYF.

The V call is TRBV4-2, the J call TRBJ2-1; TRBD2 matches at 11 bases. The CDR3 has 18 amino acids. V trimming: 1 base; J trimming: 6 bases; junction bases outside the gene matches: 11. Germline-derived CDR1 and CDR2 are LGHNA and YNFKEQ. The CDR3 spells CASSQVVGIAGGINEQFF. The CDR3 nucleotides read TGTGCCAGCAGCCAAGTTGTTGGAATAGCGGGAGGGATCAATGAGCAGTTCTTC.

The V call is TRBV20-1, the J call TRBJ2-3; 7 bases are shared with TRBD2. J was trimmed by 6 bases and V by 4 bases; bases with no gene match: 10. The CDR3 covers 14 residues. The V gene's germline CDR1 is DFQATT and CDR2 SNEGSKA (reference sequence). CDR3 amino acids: CSATGLVMSDTQYF. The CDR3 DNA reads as TGCAGTGCTACCGGACTAGTTATGAGCGATACGCAGTATTTT.